The clone carrying this T cell receptor beta chain occurred a few times. Its cognate antigen is unknown. The data derive from a study of human T cells and chemical hapten exposure. Broader study findings: In comparison with controls, expanded TCRs gave rise to a significantly larger number of large CDR3 similarity clusters.

TCRdb processed the RACE reads anew with MiXCR; each CDR3 protein has one entry. The data contain approximately 97,000 distinct CDR3 sequences, 25% to 35% of them singletons. Time point in this sample: patch test 3, about 24 weeks after DPC sensitization. Treatment: therapeutic diphenylcyclopropenone sensitization with weekly scalp DPC. With 6 bases clipped from V and 8 bases from J, the junction kept 9 bases outside the gene matches. The CDR3 contains 15 residues. The germline V gene encodes CDR1 MNHEY and CDR2 SVGAGI. The material sequenced was whole blood, taken in connection with sensitization to the hapten diphenylcyclopropenone (DPC). This TCR came from a man in his forties with alopecia areata. Some clones in this sample may be carry-over from other donors' samples. The V call is TRBV6-5, the J call TRBJ2-4, with 11 bases aligning to TRBD2. The CDR3 DNA follows: TGTGCCAGCAGAGGCCTAGCGGGAGGTATGGACATTCAGTACTTC. Translated, it gives CASRGLAGGMDIQYF.